These 25 T cell receptor beta chains were all obtained from the same sample, sequenced in a study of T cell responses to AZD1222 COVID-19 vaccine. Generated by immunoSEQ multiplex PCR, the TCRdb table keeps only in-frame clones and is missing some. The table has about 150,000 clones, 90% seen once. Sequences were derived from peripheral blood, sampled on day 0 of AZD1222 vaccination. Receptors originate from an adult in good health.

The chain links TRBV7-8 to TRBJ1-6, with 10 positions matching TRBD1. CDR3 length: 15 residues. V was clipped by 2 bases and J by 7 bases; unmatched bases: 2. CDR1 and CDR2 from the germline V gene are SGHVS and FQNEAQ. The CDR3 region is CASSLWGQGNSPLHF. CDR3 in DNA: TGTGCCAGCAGCTTATGGGGACAGGGGAATTCACCCCTCCACTTT. Using reference TRBV7-8 and TRBJ1-6 for the parts outside the CDR3, the full variable domain is GAGVSQSPRYKVAKRGQDVALRCDPISGHVSLFWYQQALGQGPEFLTYFQNEAQLDKSGLPSDRFFAERPEGSVSTLKIQRTQQEDSAVYLCASSLWGQGNSPLHFGNGTRLTVT.

The CDR3 sequence is CASSPSSANYGYTF. The CDR3, as DNA: TGTGCCAGTAGTCCTTCTTCGGCTAACTATGGCTACACCTTC. The V gene is TRBV19, the J gene TRBJ1-2; the D is unclear. V lost 5 bases to trimming and J lost 0 bases, with 10 bases between them. This CDR3 is 14 amino acids long. The germline V gene has CDR1 LNHDA and CDR2 SQIVND (reference sequence).

The CDR3 sequence: CASSLAEGLLHF. The CDR3 DNA reads TGTGCCAGCAGTTTGGCCGAGGGCCTCCTCCACTTT. The gene calls are TRBV6-5 and TRBJ1-6, with D hard to call. Trimming left V 4 bases short and J 15 bases short, with 13 bases between. This CDR3 is built from 12 residues. From germline, CDR1 is MNHEY and CDR2 SVGAGI.

This CDR3 is CASTPTWPGEQFF. The CDR3 region has the DNA TGTGCCAGCACCCCGACTTGGCCAGGCGAGCAGTTCTTC. The V call is TRBV2, the J call TRBJ2-1; D is ambiguous. Germline V gene sequence: CDR1 SNHLY, CDR2 FYNNEI. CDR3 length: 13 amino acids. The V end lost 7 bases, the J end lost 10 bases, and 17 bases lay between the germline ends.

The rearrangement joins TRBV6-5 to TRBJ2-7; D is possibly TRBD2 (6 bases). V shed 0 bases and J shed 3 bases, with 15 bases lying between them. There are 16 residues in the CDR3. Germline V gives CDR1 MNHEY, CDR2 SVGAGI. CDR3 bases: TGTGCCAGCAGTTACTCAAGAGGAGGGCAAGGCTACGAGCAGTACTTC. Protein: CASSYSRGGQGYEQYF.

CDR3 coding DNA: TGTGCCAGCTCACTTCTCGGGCCGGAGACTAGCACAGATACGCAGTATTTT. It is translated as CASSLLGPETSTDTQYF. This chain connects TRBV18 to TRBJ2-3, with unresolved D. V lost 4 bases and J 0 bases, leaving 17 bases between the germline ends. CDR1 is KGHSH and CDR2 is LQKENI in the germline V gene. The CDR3 length is 17 residues.

This clone was counted a single time. The chain couples TRBV14 to TRBJ2-1; TRBD2 is a possible D gene (6 bases). Trimming pared 0 bases from V and 8 bases from J, leaving 20 bases between. Germline CDR1 is SGHDN and CDR2 is FVKESK. This CDR3 comprises 17 residues. The DNA for the CDR3 is TGTGCCAGCAGCCAAGATCTCCGGGGACTCCGGAGGGATGAGCAGTTCTTC. This codes for CASSQDLRGLRRDEQFF.

This clone has a handful of counts. This chain connects TRBV19 to TRBJ1-5; TRBD1 matches at 11 bases. The CDR3 runs to 17 residues. The ends lost 5 bases at V and 6 bases at J; junction bases unmatched: 12. CDR1 and CDR2 from the germline V gene are LNHDA and SQIVND (reference sequence). CDR3 sequence: CASSYPRDRGRGQPQHF. In DNA form, the CDR3 reads TGTGCCAGTAGTTACCCCCGGGACAGGGGGAGGGGTCAGCCCCAGCATTTT.

The V gene is TRBV12-3 or TRBV12-4, the J gene TRBJ1-1, with D unresolved. V was clipped by 8 bases and J by 12 bases, with 19 bases between them. CDR3 length equals 12 residues. The CDR3 sequence is CASVVAGIRPFF. In DNA, the CDR3 is TGTGCCAGCGTGGTGGCTGGGATCAGACCTTTCTTT.

The chain recombines TRBV28 with TRBJ1-2, with D unclear. V shed 2 bases and J shed 7 bases, with 17 bases lying between them. CDR3 length: 15 amino acids. Germline values: CDR1 MDHEN, CDR2 SYDVKM. The CDR3 spells CASSLGVVGYSGYTF. The CDR3 nucleotides read TGTGCCAGCAGTTTAGGGGTTGTGGGGTACAGTGGCTACACCTTC.

The chain links TRBV6-7 to TRBJ1-5, with D uncertain. TRBV6-7 is an ORF for which the function is uncertain. Deletions cut 5 bases from V and 0 bases from J, with 11 bases between. The CDR3 totals 15 residues. CDR3 sequence: CASSKQPYSNQPQHF. CDR3 coding DNA: TGTGCCAGCAGTAAACAGCCTTATAGCAATCAGCCCCAGCATTTT.

The gene calls are TRBV24-1 and TRBJ1-5, with no clear D. Per the germline V gene, CDR1 is KGHDR and CDR2 is SFDVKD. CDR3 length: 12 amino acids. The V gene lost 4 bases and the J gene lost 4 bases, with 4 bases spanning the gap. The CDR3 sequence is CATSDRNQPQHF. The CDR3 bases are TGTGCCACCAGTGACAGAAATCAGCCCCAGCATTTT.

This clone has only a few counts. CDR3 bases: TGTGCCAGTAGTACCAGCTACACCGGGGAGCTGTTTTTT. It specifies CASSTSYTGELFF. The chain links TRBV19 to TRBJ2-2, with no clear D. This CDR3 contains 13 residues. The V end lost 4 bases, the J end lost 3 bases, and 6 bases lay between the germline ends. Germline V gene data show CDR1 as LNHDA and CDR2 as SQIVND (reference sequence).

The chain recombines TRBV6-2 or TRBV6-3 with TRBJ1-2; D unresolved. Germline V CDR1 and CDR2: MNHEY, SVGEGT. Trimming took 1 base from V and 3 from J, leaving 0 bases between them. The CDR3 runs to 11 residues. This CDR3 is CASSYYYGYTF. The CDR3 DNA follows: TGTGCCAGCAGTTACTACTATGGCTACACCTTC.

This chain links TRBV11-3 with TRBJ1-2; 11 bases line up with TRBD1. CDR1 and CDR2 from the germline V gene are SGHNT and YENEEA. V lost 5 bases to trimming and J lost 3 bases; unmatched junction nucleotides: 5. CDR3 length: 15 residues. The CDR3 coding sequence is TGTGCCAGCAGCCCGGGACAGGGGGTTGACTATGGCTACACCTTC. Protein sequence: CASSPGQGVDYGYTF.

This clone was observed a single time. The chain employs TRBV9 and TRBJ2-5, with TRBD2 as a possible D gene (5 bases). Deletions cut 2 bases from V and 2 bases from J, with 10 bases between. The CDR3 spans 14 residues. Germline-derived CDR1 and CDR2 are SGDLS and YYNGEE. CDR3 in amino acids: CASSVHGEQETQYF. As DNA, the CDR3 is TGTGCCAGCAGCGTCCATGGGGAGCAAGAGACCCAGTACTTC.

The chain combines TRBV3-1 (or the pseudogene TRBV3-2) with TRBJ2-1; maybe TRBD1 (6 bases). The CDR3 is 14 amino acids. Germline CDR1 and CDR2: LGHDT and YNNKEL (reference sequence). Deletions cut 4 bases from V and 4 bases from J, with 11 bases between. CDR3 sequence: CASSLPGTYNEQFF. The CDR3 region has the DNA TGTGCCAGCAGCCTTCCGGGGACATACAATGAGCAGTTCTTC.

The V and J genes are TRBV9 and TRBJ2-3; 13 bases map to TRBD2. CDR1 and CDR2 from the germline V gene are SGDLS and YYNGEE. There are 17 residues in the CDR3. The junction had 6 bases not matched to a gene; V was cut back by 3 bases and J by 2 bases. The CDR3: CASSGTSGGSHTDTQYF. The CDR3 DNA reads as TGTGCCAGCAGCGGGACTAGCGGGGGATCGCACACAGATACGCAGTATTTT.

The rearrangement uses TRBV7-9 and TRBJ1-2; 8 nucleotides align to TRBD1. The junction had 8 bases not matched to a gene; V was cut back by 1 base and J by 7 bases. This CDR3 spans 15 amino acids. The germline CDR1 and CDR2 sequences are SEHNR and FQNEAQ (reference sequence). The CDR3 region is CASSLDLAGGRGYTF. CDR3 bases: TGTGCCAGCAGCTTAGACCTTGCAGGGGGCCGTGGCTACACCTTC.

The genes are TRBV7-6 and TRBJ2-3, with 11 bases aligning to TRBD2. The CDR3 loop spans 17 amino acids. J lost 14 bases, V lost 1 base, and 17 bases had no gene match. In germline, CDR1 is SGHVS, CDR2 FNYEAQ. As DNA, the CDR3 is TGTGCCAGCAGCTTAGGGCTCGGGAGTCAGACTAGCGGGACTACGTATTTT. Translation: CASSLGLGSQTSGTTYF. Using reference TRBV7-6 and TRBJ2-3 for the parts outside the CDR3, the full variable domain is GAGVSQSPRYKVTKRGQDVALRCDPISGHVSLYWYRQALGQGPEFLTYFNYEAQQDKSGLPNDRFSAERPEGSISTLTIQRTEQRDSAMYRCASSLGLGSQTSGTTYFGPGTRLTVL.

This chain connects TRBV9 to TRBJ1-1; D is ambiguous. Germline CDR1 SGDLS, CDR2 YYNGEE. The CDR3 consists of 14 residues. The V and J ends lost 2 bases and 1 base respectively, with 9 bases between them. CDR3 DNA sequence: TGTGCCAGCAGCGTTCTAGAGCAGAACACTGAAGCTTTCTTT. This encodes CASSVLEQNTEAFF.

This clone appeared a few times. The chain joins TRBV9 to TRBJ1-2, with a weak D call TRBD1 (5 bases). The CDR3 totals 17 residues. V was pared by 2 bases and J by 8 bases, with 25 bases between. Germline assignment: CDR1 SGDLS and CDR2 YYNGEE. Here the CDR3 reads CASSVTVQAQGKQGYTF. As DNA, the CDR3 is TGTGCCAGCAGCGTGACAGTTCAGGCCCAGGGAAAACAGGGCTACACCTTC. Based on the CDR3 plus reference TRBV9 and TRBJ1-2, the full variable domain is DSGVTQTPKHLITATGQRVTLRCSPRSGDLSVYWYQQSLDQGLQFLIQYYNGEERAKGNILERFSAQQFPDLHSELNLSSLELGDSALYFCASSVTVQAQGKQGYTFGSGTRLTVV.

This chain joins TRBV3-1 (or the pseudogene TRBV3-2) and TRBJ2-3; tentatively, D is TRBD2 (5 bases). The V and J ends lost 4 bases and 0 bases respectively, with 11 bases between them. Germline lookup yields CDR1 LGHDT and CDR2 YNNKEL (reference sequence). The CDR3 sequence is 15 residues long. CDR3 bases: TGTGCCAGCAGCCCCCTCCGGGGTAGCACAGATACGCAGTATTTT. This sequence encodes CASSPLRGSTDTQYF.

The chain employs TRBV14 and TRBJ2-1; D gene unclear. V dropped 3 bases and J dropped 5 bases, with 8 bases sitting between them. This CDR3 comprises 13 residues. The V gene's germline CDR1 is SGHDN and CDR2 FVKESK. The CDR3 region has the DNA TGTGCCAGCAGCCAGGGCCACAACAATGAGCAGTTCTTC. Translating it yields CASSQGHNNEQFF.

The chain links TRBV5-6 to TRBJ2-7; 14 bases fit TRBD2. Unmatched junction bases numbered 7, after V lost 2 bases and J lost 6 bases. CDR1 and CDR2 from the germline V gene are SGHDT and YYEEEE. The CDR3 runs 16 residues. The CDR3 DNA reads TGTGCCAGCAGCTTTCGGGGACTAGCGGGAGCAGGCGAGCAGTACTTC. Translating gives CASSFRGLAGAGEQYF.